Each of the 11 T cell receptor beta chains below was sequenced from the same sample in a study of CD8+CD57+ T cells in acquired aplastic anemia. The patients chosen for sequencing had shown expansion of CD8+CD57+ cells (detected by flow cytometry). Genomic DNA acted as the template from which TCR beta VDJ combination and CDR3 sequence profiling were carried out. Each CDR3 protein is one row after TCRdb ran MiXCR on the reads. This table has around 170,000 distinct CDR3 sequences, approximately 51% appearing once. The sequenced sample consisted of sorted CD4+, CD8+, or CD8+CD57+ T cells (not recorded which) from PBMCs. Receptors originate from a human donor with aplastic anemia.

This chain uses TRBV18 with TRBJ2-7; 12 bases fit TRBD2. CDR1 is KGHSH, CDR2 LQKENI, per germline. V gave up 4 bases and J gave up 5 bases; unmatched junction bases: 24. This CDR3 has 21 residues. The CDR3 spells CASSRTGTVQGRTSGVNEQYF. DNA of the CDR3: TGTGCCAGCTCACGCACCGGGACAGTACAGGGCCGGACTAGCGGGGTGAACGAGCAGTACTTC. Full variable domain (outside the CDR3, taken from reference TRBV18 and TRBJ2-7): NAGVMQNPRHLVRRRGQEARLRCSPMKGHSHVYWYRQLPEEGLKFMVYLQKENIIDESGMPKERFSAEFPKEGPSILRIQQVVRGDSAAYFCASSRTGTVQGRTSGVNEQYFGPGTRLTVT.

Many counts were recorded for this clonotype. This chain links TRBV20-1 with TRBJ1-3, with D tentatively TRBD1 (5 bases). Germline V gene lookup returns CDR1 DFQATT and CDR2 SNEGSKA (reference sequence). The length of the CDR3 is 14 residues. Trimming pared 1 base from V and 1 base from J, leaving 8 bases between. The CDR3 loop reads CSARVQGSGNTIYF. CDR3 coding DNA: TGCAGTGCTAGAGTTCAGGGATCTGGAAACACCATATATTTT.

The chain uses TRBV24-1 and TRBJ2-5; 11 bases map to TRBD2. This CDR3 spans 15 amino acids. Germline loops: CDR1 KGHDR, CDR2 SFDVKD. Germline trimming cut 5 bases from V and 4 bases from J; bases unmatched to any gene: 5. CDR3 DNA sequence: TGTGCCACCAGTGTAGCGGGAGGGCCGGGAGAGACCCAGTACTTC. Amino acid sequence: CATSVAGGPGETQYF.

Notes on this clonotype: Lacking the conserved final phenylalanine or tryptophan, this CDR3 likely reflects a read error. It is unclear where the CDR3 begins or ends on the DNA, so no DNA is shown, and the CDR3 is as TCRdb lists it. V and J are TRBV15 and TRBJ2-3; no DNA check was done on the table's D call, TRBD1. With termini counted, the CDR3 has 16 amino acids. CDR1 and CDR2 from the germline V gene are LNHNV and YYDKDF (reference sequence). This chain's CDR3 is CATSGRQGTVTDTQCL.

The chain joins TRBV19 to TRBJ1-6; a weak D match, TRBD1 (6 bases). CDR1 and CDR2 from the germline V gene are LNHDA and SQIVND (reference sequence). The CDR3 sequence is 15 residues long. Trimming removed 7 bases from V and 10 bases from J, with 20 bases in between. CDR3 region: CASNRGGGAYSPLHF. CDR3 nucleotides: TGTGCCAGTAATAGGGGGGGGGGCGCTTACTCACCCCTCCACTTT.

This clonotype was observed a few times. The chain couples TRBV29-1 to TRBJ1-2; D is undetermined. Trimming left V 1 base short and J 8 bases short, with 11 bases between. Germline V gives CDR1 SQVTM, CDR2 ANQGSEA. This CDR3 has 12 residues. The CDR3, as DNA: TGCAGCGTTGAAGCCCAATCGGGAGGCTACACCTTC. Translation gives CSVEAQSGGYTF.

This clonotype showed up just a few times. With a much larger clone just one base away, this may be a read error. The CDR3 region is CASRGLQGDSPLHF. Here the CDR3 DNA reads TGTGCCAGCAGAGGTCTGCAGGGGGATTCACCCCTCCACTTT. The chain uses TRBV6-1 and TRBJ1-6; TRBD1 matches at 7 bases. The trim removed 6 bases at V and 8 bases at J, leaving 7 bases unmatched. From germline, CDR1 is MNHNS and CDR2 SASEGT. This CDR3 is 14 amino acids long.

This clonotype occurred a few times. The CDR3 region is CASSLSAGGNTEAFF. Here the CDR3 DNA reads TGTGCCAGCAGCTTGTCAGCAGGCGGAAACACTGAAGCTTTCTTT. This chain uses TRBV5-5 with TRBJ1-1; D not resolved. The CDR3 has 15 amino acids. Germline CDR1 SGHKS, CDR2 YYEKEE (reference sequence). Trimming cost V 1 base and J 2 bases, with 12 bases left between them. The whole variable domain, filled in from reference TRBV5-5 and TRBJ1-1, reads DAGVTQSPTHLIKTRGQQVTLRCSPISGHKSVSWYQQVLGQGPQFIFQYYEKEERGRGNFPDRFSARQFPNYSSELNVNALLLGDSALYLCASSLSAGGNTEAFFGQGTRLTVV.

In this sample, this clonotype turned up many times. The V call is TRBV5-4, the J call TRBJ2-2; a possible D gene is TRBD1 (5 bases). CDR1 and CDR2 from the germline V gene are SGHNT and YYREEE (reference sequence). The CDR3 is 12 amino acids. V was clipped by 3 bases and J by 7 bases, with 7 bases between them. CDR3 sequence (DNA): TGTGCCAGCAGCTCGGACATCGGGGAGCTGTTTTTT. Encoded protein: CASSSDIGELFF.

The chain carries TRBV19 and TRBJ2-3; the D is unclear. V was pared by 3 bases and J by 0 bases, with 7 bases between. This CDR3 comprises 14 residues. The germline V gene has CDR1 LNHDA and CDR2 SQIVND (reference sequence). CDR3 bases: TGTGCCAGTAGTATTACTATTAGCACAGATACGCAGTATTTT. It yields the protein CASSITISTDTQYF.

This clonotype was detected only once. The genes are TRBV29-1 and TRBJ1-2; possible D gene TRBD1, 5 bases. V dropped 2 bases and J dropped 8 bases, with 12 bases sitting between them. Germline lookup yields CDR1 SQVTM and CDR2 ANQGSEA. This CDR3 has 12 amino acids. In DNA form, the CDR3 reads TGCAGCGTTGAAACACGGGGGTCGGGCTACACCTTC. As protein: CSVETRGSGYTF.